This T cell receptor (beta chain) stems from a study of Ad26.COV2.S vaccination and SARS-CoV-2 variants (dated by TCRdb to the early 2020s). Broadly, across the study: Donors in the vaccine arm were drawn from COV1001, a multicentre, randomized, double-blind, placebo-controlled phase I-IIa trial testing Ad26.COV2.S in healthy adults. Investigators did not know the trial group allocation while performing experiments and assessing outcomes. TCRbeta repertoire sequencing was used to assess the specificity and breadth of SARS-CoV-2-reactive T cell receptors after Ad26.COV2.S vaccination. Ad26.COV2.S was given intramuscularly at 5x10^10 or 1x10^11 viral particles, as a single shot or as two shots 56 days apart. Participants in the trial were split at random into five groups of five each, receiving low-dose or high-dose Ad26.COV2.S once or twice, or else placebo on both occasions. The TCR-sequenced set comprised roughly 30 samples: roughly 19 Ad26.COV2.S vaccine recipients, 5 placebo recipients and 8 SARS-CoV-2 convalescent individuals.

Beyond this particular receptor, the publication reports: After vaccination, spike-specific CD8+ and CD4+ T cell responses were reported to show substantial breadth. The authors noted that the TCR breadth and depth analyses may have underestimated total T cell responses. The study was not powered for comparison of responses between vaccine doses or regimens. Compared with placebo recipients, Ad26.COV2.S recipients showed higher spike-specific TCR breadth (P = 0.0014). Vaccine and placebo recipients had comparable non-spike TCR breadth, which fits with the vaccine containing only spike.

The CDR3, from cysteine to phenylalanine, totals 14 residues. CDR3 DNA is the only sequence kept; it has 42 bases, read in frame from the first base. The germline V gene (reference sequence) sets CDR1 to SGHNT and CDR2 to YYREEE. Here V drops 2 bases and J drops 15 bases, and the junction holds 11 bases not matched to any gene. The treatment or condition label on this specimen signifies: some 20 received Ad26.COV2.S at low or high dose, single or two shots; about 5 received placebo; per-sample allocation not given. Repertoires of vaccine and placebo recipients were sequenced from samples collected on day 63 after the first injection. Between 29 July and 7 August 2020, Cohort 1b enrolled around 25 adults aged 18-55 years at one site in Boston, USA. Ad26.COV2.S consisted of a replication-incompetent adenovirus type 26 vector by which a prefusion-stabilized SARS-CoV-2 spike protein from the original Wuhan strain was expressed.

This clone was counted between two and nine times. The antigen this receptor binds is unknown. No qualities accompany the bases; no much larger clone lies one base away. TCRbeta CDR3 regions were sequenced with the immunoSEQ Assay. After extraction, genomic DNA underwent amplification by bias-controlled multiplex PCR, followed by high-throughput sequencing. For the original study's pipeline: Collapsing and filtering of sequences were performed to quantify the absolute abundance of each unique TCRbeta CDR3 region. T cell fraction was estimated by normalizing TCRbeta template counts to usable DNA, with usable DNA measured through amplification of reference genes found in all nucleated cells. Repertoire TCRs were annotated as SARS-CoV-2-specific when V gene, CDR3 amino acid sequence and J gene were exactly matched to a known reactive TCR set. MIRA supplied the reference SARS-CoV-2 TCR set, which was filtered for enrichment in COVID-19-positive ImmuneCODE repertoires so that public or cross-reactive TCRs were removed. Drawing on the MIRA antigens, annotated TCRs were analysed further at the level of specific ORF or position within ORF. Breadth was defined as the number of annotated unique rearrangements divided by the total number of unique productive rearrangements, and depth was defined as the summed frequency of the annotated unique rearrangements. Two-sided Wilcoxon rank-sum tests were used to compare TCR breadth between groups. TCRdb carries this immuneACCESS record with in-frame sequences only. Its versions omit some clonotypes, under half of them owing to an unresolved V gene in the studies checked, with the rest unexplained. D and trimming were read from the DNA, whereas the V and J calls and clone size are those reported in that table. Across this sample there are hundreds of thousands of clones, with about 88% seen only once. Around 6.4% of the sample comes from the top ten.

Sample: peripheral blood, taken in a trial of Ad26.COV2.S vaccine versus placebo. This receptor was taken from a person between 18 and 59 years old who received the Ad26.COV2.S COVID-19 vaccine or a placebo. Rearrangement joined TRBV5-4 to TRBJ1-6; TRBD1 lines up with 7 middle nucleotides. The CDR3 corresponds to CASSFDRALTHLHF. Here is the DNA: TGTGCCAGCAGCTTTGACAGGGCTCTTACGCACCTCCACTTT.